This T cell receptor (beta chain) comes out of a study of cytomegalovirus exposure and HLA in healthy donors. The study's findings and limits: Several V segments, TRBV6-2 and TRBV6-3 among them, could not be told apart and were dropped.

As for this clone: What it binds is unknown. The junction departs from the called germline gene at one end, perhaps through a read error.

The PCR was carried out with 60 Vbeta primers and 13 Jbeta primers. Profiled with immunoSEQ multiplex PCR; TCRdb holds only in-frame clones, not every one. The sample carries 80,000 to 100,000 clones, 65% to 80% recorded once. Germline CDR1 SGHDT, CDR2 YYEEEE. This CDR3 comprises 14 residues. The specimen was PBMCs. This receptor was taken from a woman younger than 35 in good health and CMV-seropositive. The chain uses TRBV5-6 and TRBJ2-1, with TRBD1 as a possible D gene (5 bases). In DNA, the CDR3 is TGTGCCAGCAGCTACATATGGACAAGCCATGAGCAGCTCTTC. This gives the protein CASSYIWTSHEQLF.